A selection of T cell receptor beta chains follows, all from one sample in a study of glioma-infiltrating T cells. Using its own MiXCR run on the multiplex PCR reads, TCRdb lists one record per CDR3 protein. The table includes fewer than 110,000 distinct CDR3 sequences, about 28% detected once. Material: glioma tissue, nonneoplastic brain tissue, or PBMCs (not recorded which). The origin of the receptors is a human donor with low-grade glioma or glioblastoma, undergoing nonglioma brain surgery, or in good health (not recorded which). CDR3s include the opening cysteine and the closing phenylalanine or tryptophan. The D gene is left open where the match is weak. Clone size is stated in some rows and not others, as once, few, many or a class when expanded.

many	TRBV20-1	TRBJ1-1	.	TGCAGTGCTAGAGATCCGGCTGGGAGCACTGAAGCTTTCTTT	CSARDPAGSTEAFF
many	TRBV2	TRBJ1-2	TRBD1	TGTGCCAGCAGCAGACAGGGCCTCTATGGCTACACCTTC	CASSRQGLYGYTF
few	TRBV5-1	TRBJ2-3	.	TGCGCCAGCAGCTTCCTCAGGGACACAGATACGCAGTATTTT	CASSFLRDTDTQYF
few	TRBV14	TRBJ1-2	TRBD1	TGTGCCAGCAGCCAAGATCTTTCGGGACAGCCTAGTATCAACTATGGCTACACCTTC	CASSQDLSGQPSINYGYTF
few	TRBV12-3/TRBV12-4	TRBJ1-2	TRBD1	TGTGCCAGCAGTTTATTCGGACAGGGGAGTGGCTACACCTTC	CASSLFGQGSGYTF
many	TRBV6-1	TRBJ2-7	TRBD2	TGTGCCAGCAGTTTGAGCGGGGGATACGAGCAGTACTTC	CASSLSGGYEQYF
many	TRBV19	TRBJ1-5	.	TGTGCCAGTAGTCCCTCAACTCAGCCCCAGCATTTT	CASSPSTQPQHF
many	TRBV27	TRBJ2-3	.	TGTGCCAGCAGTTTATGGGCCCGGGACACCACAGATACGCAGTATTTT	CASSLWARDTTDTQYF
.	TRBV20-1	TRBJ1-6	.	TGCAGTGCTTCACCCCCGGGAGACAATAATTCACCCCTCCACTTT	CSASPPGDNNSPLHF
.	TRBV6-5	TRBJ1-2	.	TGTGCCAGCGGGCCAGTTCAGGAGATCTATGGCTACACCTTC	CASGPVQEIYGYTF
many	TRBV20-1	TRBJ1-1	TRBD1	TGCAGTGCTAGAGATTTGCGAAGGGGGCAAAGCGAAGCTTTCTTT	CSARDLRRGQSEAFF
.	TRBV10-3	TRBJ1-1	.	TGTGCCATCAGTGAGTCGGGAGGGGCGAGGACTGAAGCTTTCTTT	CAISESGGARTEAFF
.	TRBV6-1	TRBJ1-5	.	TGTGCCAGCAGCTCAAGGCCAGACACAGGGCAGGCCCAGCATTTT	CASSSRPDTGQAQHF
many	TRBV6-1	TRBJ2-7	TRBD1	TGTGCCACCCAACCGGGACAGTCCTACGAGCAGTACTTC	CATQPGQSYEQYF
.	TRBV6-6	TRBJ2-1	.	TGTGCCAGCAGTTACACTATCAGCCGGAGCTCCTACAATGAGCAGTTCTTC	CASSYTISRSSYNEQFF
many	TRBV27	TRBJ2-4	.	TGTGCCAGCAGTTTTGCCCGGGTTCAGTACTTC	CASSFARVQYF
.	TRBV6-5	TRBJ2-7	.	TGTGCCAGCGCCCAAGTGGGGGATCCTTACGAGCAGTACTTC	CASAQVGDPYEQYF
.	TRBV3-1	TRBJ2-1	.	TGTGCCAGCAGCCAAGTTGACAGGTATAATGAGCAGTTCTTC	CASSQVDRYNEQFF
many	TRBV2	TRBJ1-2	TRBD1	TGTGCCAGCAGTTTGGACAGGGTCTTTGGCTACACCTTC	CASSLDRVFGYTF
many	TRBV27	TRBJ2-3	.	TGTGCCAGCAGTTTCAACCGACGTGTCTATACGCAGTATTTT	CASSFNRRVYTQYF
many	TRBV7-2	TRBJ2-3	TRBD1	TGTGCCAGCAGTCCGGGACAGAACACAGATACGCAGTATTTT	CASSPGQNTDTQYF
.	TRBV5-1	TRBJ2-7	.	TGCGCCAGCAGCCTCCAAGTAGGGGGGGTCGAGTACGAGCAGTACTTC	CASSLQVGGVEYEQYF
few	TRBV12-3/TRBV12-4	TRBJ2-7	TRBD2	TGTGCCAGCAGTTTTTCTCGGGGGGGTAGGGAGCAGTACTTC	CASSFSRGGREQYF
many	TRBV2	TRBJ1-1	.	TGTGCCAGCAAGGAAAGATGGGGCACTGAAGCTTTCTTT	CASKERWGTEAFF
many	TRBV6-1	TRBJ1-5	.	TGTGCCAGCAGCCGGGTCGGGGTTCAGCCCCAGCATTTT	CASSRVGVQPQHF
few	TRBV29-1	TRBJ2-7	.	TGCAGCGTTGCAGGGTACGAGCAGTACTTC	CSVAGYEQYF
few	TRBV5-4	TRBJ2-7	.	TGTGCCACCGTTACGAAAGGCCAGCTGGAAGACGAGCAGTACTTC	CATVTKGQLEDEQYF
many	TRBV6-1	TRBJ2-1	.	TGTGCCAGCAGGACCTATTTAGGGGGCTCCTACAATGAGCAGTTCTTC	CASRTYLGGSYNEQFF